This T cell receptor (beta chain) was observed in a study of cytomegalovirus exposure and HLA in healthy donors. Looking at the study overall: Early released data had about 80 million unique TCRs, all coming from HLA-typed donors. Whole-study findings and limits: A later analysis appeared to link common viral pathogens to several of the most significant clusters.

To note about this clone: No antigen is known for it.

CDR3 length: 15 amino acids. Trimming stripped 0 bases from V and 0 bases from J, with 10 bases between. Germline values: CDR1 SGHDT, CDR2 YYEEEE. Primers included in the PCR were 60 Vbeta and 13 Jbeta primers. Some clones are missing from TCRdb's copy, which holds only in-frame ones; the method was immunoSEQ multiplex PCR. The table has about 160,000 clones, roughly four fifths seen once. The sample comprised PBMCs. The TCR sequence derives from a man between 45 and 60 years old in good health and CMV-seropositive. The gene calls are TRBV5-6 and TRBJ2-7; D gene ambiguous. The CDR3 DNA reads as TGTGCCAGCAGCTTGGGCCAGAAAAGCTCCTACGAGCAGTACTTC. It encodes CASSLGQKSSYEQYF.